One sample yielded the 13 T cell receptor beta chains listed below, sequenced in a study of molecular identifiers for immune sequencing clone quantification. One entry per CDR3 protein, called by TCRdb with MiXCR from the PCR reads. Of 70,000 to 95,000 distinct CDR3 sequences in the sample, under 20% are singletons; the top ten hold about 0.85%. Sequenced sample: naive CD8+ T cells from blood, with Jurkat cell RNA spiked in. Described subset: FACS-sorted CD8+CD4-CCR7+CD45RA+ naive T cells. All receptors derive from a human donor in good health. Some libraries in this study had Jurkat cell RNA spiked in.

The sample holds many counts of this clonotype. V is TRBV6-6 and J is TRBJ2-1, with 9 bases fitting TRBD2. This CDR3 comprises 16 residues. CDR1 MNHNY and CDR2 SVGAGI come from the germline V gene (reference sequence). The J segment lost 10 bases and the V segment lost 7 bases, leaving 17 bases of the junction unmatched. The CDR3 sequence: CASITLGAGGPEEQFF. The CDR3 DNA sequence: TGTGCCAGCATCACCCTCGGGGCGGGGGGGCCGGAAGAGCAGTTCTTC.

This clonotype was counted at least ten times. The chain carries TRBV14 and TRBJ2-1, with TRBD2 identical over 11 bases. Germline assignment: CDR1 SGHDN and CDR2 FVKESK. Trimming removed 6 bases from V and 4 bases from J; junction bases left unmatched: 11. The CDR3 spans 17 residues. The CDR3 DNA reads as TGTGCCAGCAGTCCTCGTCCCGGGACTAGCGGATACAATGAGCAGTTCTTC. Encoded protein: CASSPRPGTSGYNEQFF.

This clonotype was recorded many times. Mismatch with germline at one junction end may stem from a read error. CDR3 in DNA: TGCGCCAGCAGCTCCGGACAGGGCAACGAGCAGTACTTT. Protein: CASSSGQGNEQYF. The chain links TRBV5-1 to TRBJ2-7; 8 bases line up with TRBD1. The CDR3 contains 13 residues. CDR1 is SGHRS, CDR2 YFSETQ, per germline.

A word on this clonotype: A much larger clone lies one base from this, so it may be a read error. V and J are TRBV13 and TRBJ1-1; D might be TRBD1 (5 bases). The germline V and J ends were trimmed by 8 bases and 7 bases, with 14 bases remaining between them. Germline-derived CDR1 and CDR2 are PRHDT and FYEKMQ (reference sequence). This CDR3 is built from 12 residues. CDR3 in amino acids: CASALGTGEAFF. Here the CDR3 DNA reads TGTGCCAGCGCCTTAGGAACAGGTGAAGCTTTCTTT.

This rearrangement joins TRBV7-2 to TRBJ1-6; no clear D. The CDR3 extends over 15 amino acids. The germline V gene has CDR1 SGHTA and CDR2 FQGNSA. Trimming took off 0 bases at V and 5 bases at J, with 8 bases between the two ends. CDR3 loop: CASSLASKNNSPLHF. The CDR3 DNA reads TGTGCCAGCAGCTTAGCGTCCAAGAATAATTCACCCCTCCACTTT.

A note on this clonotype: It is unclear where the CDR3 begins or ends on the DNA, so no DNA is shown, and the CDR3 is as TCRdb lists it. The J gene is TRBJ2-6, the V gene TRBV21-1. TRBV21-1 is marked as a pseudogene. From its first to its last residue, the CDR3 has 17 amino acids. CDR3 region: CASSILVTLSGANVLTF.

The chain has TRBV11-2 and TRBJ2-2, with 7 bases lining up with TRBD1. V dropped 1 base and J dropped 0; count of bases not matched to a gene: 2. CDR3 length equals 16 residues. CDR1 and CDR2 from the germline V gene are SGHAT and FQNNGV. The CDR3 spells CASSLAQGANTGELFF. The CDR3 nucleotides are TGTGCCAGCAGCTTAGCTCAGGGGGCGAACACCGGGGAGCTGTTTTTT.

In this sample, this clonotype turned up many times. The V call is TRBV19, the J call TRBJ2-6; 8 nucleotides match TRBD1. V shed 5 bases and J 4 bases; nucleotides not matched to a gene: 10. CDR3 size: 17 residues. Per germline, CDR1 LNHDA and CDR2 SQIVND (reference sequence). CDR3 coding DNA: TGTGCCAGTAGTCAGGACAGGGCTTCGTACGGGGCCAACGTCCTGACTTTC. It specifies CASSQDRASYGANVLTF.

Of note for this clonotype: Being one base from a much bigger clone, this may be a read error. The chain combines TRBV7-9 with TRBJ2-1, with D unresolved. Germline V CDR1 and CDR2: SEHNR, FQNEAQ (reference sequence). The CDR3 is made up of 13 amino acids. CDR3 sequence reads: CAGSLVLDNEQFF. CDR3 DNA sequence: TGTGCCGGCAGCTTAGTTCTAGACAATGAGCAGTTCTTC.

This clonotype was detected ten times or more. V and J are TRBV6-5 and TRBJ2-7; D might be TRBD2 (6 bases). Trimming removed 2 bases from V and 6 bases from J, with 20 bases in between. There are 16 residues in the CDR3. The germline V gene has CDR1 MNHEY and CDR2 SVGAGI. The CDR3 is CASSYRGGSGKAEQYF. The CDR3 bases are TGTGCCAGCAGTTACCGGGGAGGCTCAGGGAAGGCCGAGCAGTACTTC.

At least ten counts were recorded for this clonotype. CDR3 in amino acids: CASSPSGTGYQETQYF. The CDR3 DNA reads TGTGCCAGCAGTCCGTCTGGGACAGGGTACCAAGAGACCCAGTACTTC. The J gene is TRBJ2-5, the V gene TRBV27, with 9 positions matching TRBD1. V gave up 5 bases and J gave up 0 bases; unmatched junction bases: 7. Germline values: CDR1 MNHEY, CDR2 SMNVEV (reference sequence). The CDR3 is 16 amino acids.

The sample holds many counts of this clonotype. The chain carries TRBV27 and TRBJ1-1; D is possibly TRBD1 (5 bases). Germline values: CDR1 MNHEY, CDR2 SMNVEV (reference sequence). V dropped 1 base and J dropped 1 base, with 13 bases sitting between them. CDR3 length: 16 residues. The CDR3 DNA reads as TGTGCCAGCAGTTTATTGGGGGTTAGGCAGAACACTGAAGCTTTCTTT. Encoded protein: CASSLLGVRQNTEAFF.

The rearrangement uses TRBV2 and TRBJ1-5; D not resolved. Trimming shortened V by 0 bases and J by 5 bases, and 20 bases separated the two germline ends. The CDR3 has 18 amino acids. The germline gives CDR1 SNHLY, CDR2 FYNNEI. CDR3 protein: CASSEALSRRAGDQPQHF. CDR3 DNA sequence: TGTGCCAGCAGTGAAGCGCTCAGTAGGAGGGCGGGCGATCAGCCCCAGCATTTT.